This T cell receptor (beta chain) derives from a study of graft-versus-host responses after intestinal transplantation. Study summary: Transplants given to recipients were multivisceral, liver-intestinal, or isolated intestinal. For approximately 3 years after anti-thymocyte globulin induction, all recipients took tacrolimus and steroids. Regarding the study as a whole: Early post-transplant declines in HvG were associated with peak levels of circulating GvH clones. Recipient marrow harbored GvH clones, some of which surfaced first in ileum or blood.

Only in-frame clones appear in the TCRdb table, and some are missing; sequencing was by immunoSEQ multiplex PCR. The data contain some 36,000 clones, approximately 94% of them singletons. This clone showed up just once. Its antigen remains unidentified. The CDR3 contains 10 residues. Trimming removed 6 bases from V and 5 bases from J, with 8 bases in between. Looked up from germline, CDR1 is DFQATT and CDR2 is SNEGSKA (reference sequence). The source material was unstimulated CD4+ T cells sorted from spleen or lymph node cells, sampled before transplant. The chain carries TRBV20-1 and TRBJ2-7; D is perhaps TRBD2 (5 bases). The receptor was isolated from a human donor who was the organ donor for an intestinal transplant. CDR3 in amino acids: CSASGHEQYF. The CDR3, as DNA: TGCAGTGCAAGCGGACACGAGCAGTACTTC.